This T cell receptor (beta chain) emerged from a study of blood T cells in healthy people across ages. Germline V gene lookup returns CDR1 SNHLY and CDR2 FYNNEI. This CDR3 is built from 14 residues. Germline trimming cut 11 bases from V and 2 bases from J; bases unmatched to any gene: 5. It was with a sample-barcoded 5' primer and a J-beta primer mix that a second PCR of about 7 to 12 cycles was run. TCRdb independently ran MiXCR on the 5' RACE reads; one entry per CDR3 protein. The sample consists of about 730,000 distinct CDR3 sequences, more than 40% of them appearing once. This TCR was sampled from a woman aged 60-75 years in good health. V is TRBV2 and J is TRBJ2-6; 8 positions agree with TRBD1. The sample comprised blood. The CDR3 coding sequence is TGTGCCGGCTCCAGGGGGCCTGGGGCCAACGTCCTGACTTTC. This sequence encodes CAGSRGPGANVLTF. Variable domain in full (rest from reference TRBV2 and TRBJ2-6): EPEVTQTPSHQVTQMGQEVILRCVPISNHLYFYWYRQILGQKVEFLVSFYNNEISEKSEIFDDQFSVERPDGSNFTLKIRSTKLEDSAMYFCAGSRGPGANVLTFGAGSRLTVL.